This passage covers 25 T cell receptor beta chains from one sample sequenced in a study of beta chain features in type 1 diabetes (dated by TCRdb to 2017 to 2018). Library creation used the immunoSEQ multiplex PCR assay. The entire isolated RNA was reverse transcribed using the High Capacity cDNA Reverse Transcription Kit, and thus expressed TCRB transcripts were sequenced. TCRdb re-hosts the immuneACCESS table, in-frame sequences only. Its copies lack some clones; in the studies checked, an unresolved V gene accounts for under half of them, and the cause for the rest is not known. The sample contains approximately 60,000 clones, around 53% of them found a single time. 2.6% of the sample is taken by the ten largest. Findings and caveats that apply to the study as a whole: A moderate but significant shortening of TCRB CDR3 length was observed in type 1 diabetes patients in all four CD4+ subsets.

Their antigens remain unidentified. Sequencing was done on a sample of Tregs from blood. The cell subset or site label, read with the paper, signifies: regulatory CD4+ T cells. Source of these receptors: a woman aged 35 to 49 with type 1 diabetes.

The rearrangement joins TRBV6-5 to TRBJ1-5, with 8 bases lining up with TRBD1. V lost 4 bases, J lost 8 bases, and 7 bases stayed unmatched. In germline, CDR1 is MNHEY, CDR2 SVGAGI. This CDR3 has 14 residues. CDR3 amino acids: CASSLDGQGKPQHF. The CDR3 coding sequence is TGTGCCAGCAGTTTAGATGGACAGGGAAAGCCCCAGCATTTT.

Only a few counts were recorded for this clone. The genes are TRBV4-2 and TRBJ2-1; TRBD2 aligns across 8 bases. V shed 1 base, J shed 7 bases, and the junction held 9 bases outside the gene matches. Per the germline V gene, CDR1 is LGHNA and CDR2 is YNFKEQ. This CDR3 is 16 amino acids long. CDR3 nucleotide sequence: TGTGCCAGCAGCCAAGGGCTAAGAGCGGGAGTAAATGAGCAGTTCTTC. This translates into CASSQGLRAGVNEQFF.

V is TRBV5-6 and J is TRBJ1-1; D gene unclear. The CDR3 consists of 15 residues. The V end lost 0 bases, the J end lost 3 bases, and 12 bases lay between the germline ends. Germline CDR1 reads SGHDT; CDR2 reads YYEEEE. The CDR3 sequence: CASSLGPRSDTEAFF. The CDR3 coding sequence is TGTGCCAGCAGCTTGGGGCCAAGATCCGACACTGAAGCTTTCTTT.

This clone turned up a few times. For the CDR3, the DNA is TGTGCCAGCAGCTTAACCGGGACAGGGGACTATGGCTACACCTTC. It yields the protein CASSLTGTGDYGYTF. The genes are TRBV7-3 and TRBJ1-2, with 10 bases matching TRBD1. CDR1 SGHTA and CDR2 FQGTGA come from the germline V gene. The CDR3 is 15 residues long. The J segment lost 3 bases and the V segment lost 0 bases, leaving 1 base of the junction unmatched.

CDR3 residues: CASSSPGLGTDTQYF. As DNA, the CDR3 is TGTGCCAGCAGTTCCCCGGGACTCGGCACAGATACGCAGTATTTT. The chain recombines TRBV28 with TRBJ2-3; D is perhaps TRBD2 (6 bases). V was trimmed by 4 bases and J by 1 base, leaving 12 bases between them. The length of the CDR3 is 15 residues. Germline loops: CDR1 MDHEN, CDR2 SYDVKM.

In its sample, this clone was seen a few times. The chain is built from TRBV6-6 and TRBJ2-7, with 8 bases aligning to TRBD1. The CDR3 sequence is 14 residues long. The trim removed 6 bases at V and 2 bases at J, leaving 6 bases unmatched. Germline V gives CDR1 MNHNY, CDR2 SVGAGI (reference sequence). This chain's CDR3 is CASRLRQGTYEQYF. The DNA for the CDR3 is TGTGCCAGCAGGCTTCGACAGGGGACCTACGAGCAGTACTTC.

This clone was counted only a few times. The gene calls are TRBV29-1 and TRBJ2-3; D not resolved. CDR1 and CDR2 from the germline V gene are SQVTM and ANQGSEA. This CDR3 is built from 13 residues. V was shortened by 4 bases and J by 3 bases, with 11 bases between the two germline ends. The CDR3, as DNA: TGCAGCGTTGCGGGTAGTTTGACAGATACGCAGTATTTT. Its protein is CSVAGSLTDTQYF.

This chain's CDR3 is CASSFAGTGGYSPLHF. The CDR3 coding sequence is TGTGCCAGCAGCTTCGCCGGGACAGGGGGTTATTCACCCCTCCACTTT. The chain employs TRBV7-2 and TRBJ1-6; 11 bases match TRBD1. CDR1 is SGHTA and CDR2 is FQGNSA in the germline V gene. The CDR3 covers 16 residues. V shed 3 bases, J shed 8 bases, and the junction held 6 bases outside the gene matches.

This rearrangement joins TRBV5-1 to TRBJ2-7; 10 bases fit TRBD2. V lost 0 bases, J lost 2 bases, and 2 bases stayed unmatched. Germline CDR1 SGHRS, CDR2 YFSETQ. CDR3 length: 15 residues. CDR3 amino acids: CASSLVAGGTYEQYF. The CDR3 coding sequence is TGCGCCAGCAGCTTGGTAGCGGGGGGCACCTACGAGCAGTACTTC.

V gene TRBV5-8 combines with J gene TRBJ1-1; no clear D. The CDR3 has 13 residues. The germline V gene encodes CDR1 SGHTS and CDR2 YDEGEE. The V end was cut by 5 bases, the J end by 1 base, with 9 bases between. The CDR3 DNA reads TGTGCCAGCAGTTTTACCGGGAACACTGAAGCTTTCTTT. Translated: CASSFTGNTEAFF.

This clone was detected a few times. The V call is TRBV5-6, the J call TRBJ1-2; D possibly corresponds to TRBD1 (5 bases). The V gene lost 4 bases and the J gene lost 7 bases, with 8 bases spanning the gap. CDR3 length: 11 residues. From germline, CDR1 is SGHDT and CDR2 YYEEEE. CDR3 region: CASSPGFGYTF. The CDR3 region has the DNA TGTGCCAGCAGCCCAGGGTTTGGCTACACCTTC. The full variable domain, completed using reference TRBV5-6 and TRBJ1-2, is DAGVTQSPTHLIKTRGQQVTLRCSPKSGHDTVSWYQQALGQGPQFIFQYYEEEERQRGNFPDRFSGHQFPNYSSELNVNALLLGDSALYLCASSPGFGYTFGSGTRLTVV.

V and J are TRBV5-1 and TRBJ1-5; 8 bases line up with TRBD1. The CDR3 is 15 residues long. The V and J ends lost 0 bases and 3 bases, in that order; junction bases with no gene match: 2. In germline, CDR1 is SGHRS, CDR2 YFSETQ. CDR3 amino acids: CASSLEGQVNQPQHF. For the CDR3, the DNA is TGCGCCAGCAGCTTGGAGGGACAGGTCAATCAGCCCCAGCATTTT.

This clone came up a few times. V usage is TRBV28 and J usage is TRBJ1-5; 7 bases fit TRBD1. The germline V gene encodes CDR1 MDHEN and CDR2 SYDVKM. The J segment lost 2 bases and the V segment lost 5 bases, leaving 9 bases of the junction unmatched. This CDR3 has 16 residues. In nucleotides, the CDR3 is TGTGCCAGCAGTCCGAATACAGGGGTTGGCAATCAGCCCCAGCATTTT. Encoded protein: CASSPNTGVGNQPQHF.

There are a few counts of this clone. The rearrangement links TRBV6-6 to TRBJ1-1; perhaps TRBD1 as D (6 bases). Germline V CDR1 and CDR2: MNHNY, SVGAGI (reference sequence). Trimming cost V 8 bases and J 1 base, with 11 bases left between them. The CDR3 contains 13 residues. CDR3 in DNA: TGTGCCAGCCGGACAGCCGAGAACACTGAAGCTTTCTTT. Residues: CASRTAENTEAFF.

The CDR3 loop reads CASRLNPGTGLFGETQYF. CDR3 bases: TGTGCCAGCAGGCTTAATCCCGGGACAGGGTTATTCGGAGAGACCCAGTACTTC. The rearrangement joins TRBV5-6 to TRBJ2-5; 9 bases fit TRBD1. This CDR3 has 18 residues. Germline loops: CDR1 SGHDT, CDR2 YYEEEE. Trimming took 5 bases from V and 4 from J; bases not matched to a gene: 18.

The rearrangement uses TRBV5-4 and TRBJ1-2; D gene ambiguous. Germline V gene sequence: CDR1 SGHNT, CDR2 YYREEE (reference sequence). The CDR3 is 14 amino acids. V was cut by 2 bases and J by 3 bases, with 11 bases left in between. This CDR3 is CASSLSGEYYGYTF. The CDR3 bases are TGTGCCAGCAGCTTATCAGGCGAGTACTATGGCTACACCTTC.

This chain links TRBV6-5 with TRBJ1-6; 7 bases align to TRBD1. The CDR3 spans 14 residues. From germline, CDR1 is MNHEY and CDR2 SVGAGI. V lost 4 bases to trimming and J lost 8 bases; unmatched junction nucleotides: 5. In DNA, the CDR3 is TGTGCCAGCAGTTCCCGGCAGGGGGATTCACCCCTCCACTTT. This sequence encodes CASSSRQGDSPLHF.

V and J are TRBV2 and TRBJ2-3; 8 bases map to TRBD1. The CDR3 is made up of 16 amino acids. In germline, CDR1 is SNHLY, CDR2 FYNNEI. V shed 6 bases and J 2 bases; nucleotides not matched to a gene: 10. CDR3 nucleotides: TGTGCCAGCAGCTCCGGGACAGGAACAATCACAGATACGCAGTATTTT. Its protein is CASSSGTGTITDTQYF.

The chain joins TRBV6-1 to TRBJ2-2; D possibly corresponds to TRBD1 (6 bases). This CDR3 is built from 15 residues. Germline V gene lookup returns CDR1 MNHNS and CDR2 SASEGT. Trimming stripped 5 bases from V and 6 bases from J, with 16 bases between. CDR3 region: CASSLPGQSSGELFF. DNA for the CDR3: TGTGCCAGCAGTCTCCCGGGACAATCTTCCGGGGAGCTGTTTTTT.

V is TRBV19 and J is TRBJ2-1, with D maybe TRBD2 (6 bases). Germline-derived CDR1 and CDR2 are LNHDA and SQIVND (reference sequence). The V gene lost 3 bases and the J gene lost 8 bases, with 14 bases spanning the gap. This CDR3 region has 14 residues. In nucleotides, the CDR3 is TGTGCCAGTAGTATTGGAGGGTTGGGATATGAGCAGTTCTTC. This sequence encodes CASSIGGLGYEQFF.

This clone was picked up a small number of times. The CDR3 loop is CASSPGGSYSYEQYF. In DNA form, the CDR3 reads TGTGCCAGCAGCCCAGGAGGCAGTTACTCCTACGAGCAGTACTTC. The rearrangement links TRBV7-2 to TRBJ2-7, with D possibly matching TRBD2 (5 bases). The CDR3 is 15 residues long. Trimming left V 5 bases short and J 0 bases short, with 14 bases between. Per the germline V gene, CDR1 is SGHTA and CDR2 is FQGNSA.

The chain combines TRBV28 with TRBJ1-2, with D perhaps TRBD1 (6 bases). In germline, CDR1 is MDHEN, CDR2 SYDVKM. The ends were cut back, 8 bases at V and 4 bases at J, with 20 bases in the middle. The CDR3 contains 15 residues. CDR3 in DNA: TGTGCCAGCGACCGCGGGGGGGGGCCCCTCTATGGCTACACCTTC. Encoded protein: CASDRGGGPLYGYTF.

This clone was picked up one time. J is TRBJ1-5 and V is TRBV28; D is ambiguous. CDR1 is MDHEN, CDR2 SYDVKM, per germline. Trimming shortened V by 7 bases and J by 4 bases, and 11 bases separated the two germline ends. The CDR3 has 13 amino acids. The CDR3 sequence: CASTLDGNQPQHF. CDR3 sequence (DNA): TGTGCCAGCACCTTAGACGGGAATCAGCCCCAGCATTTT.

The rearrangement uses TRBV7-9 and TRBJ1-3; D unresolved. V was clipped by 9 bases and J by 0 bases, with 9 bases between them. This CDR3 has 13 residues. Germline V CDR1 and CDR2: SEHNR, FQNEAQ (reference sequence). The CDR3 DNA reads as TGTGCCAGGAAGCGTCTCTCTGGAAACACCATATATTTT. Amino acids: CARKRLSGNTIYF. The full variable domain, with the rest looked up from reference TRBV7-9 and TRBJ1-3, is DTGVSQNPRHKITKRGQNVTFRCDPISEHNRLYWYRQTLGQGPEFLTYFQNEAQLEKSRLLSDRFSAERPKGSFSTLEIQRTEQGDSAMYLCARKRLSGNTIYFGEGSWLTVV.

This clone showed up just a few times. V usage is TRBV5-6 and J usage is TRBJ2-7, with 9 bases fitting TRBD1. The CDR3 length is 14 residues. The germline V gene has CDR1 SGHDT and CDR2 YYEEEE. After removal of 4 bases from V and 3 bases from J, the junction contained 5 bases not matched to a gene. The CDR3 sequence is CASSLGTGNYEQYF. In DNA form, the CDR3 reads TGTGCCAGCAGCCTCGGGACAGGGAACTACGAGCAGTACTTC.